The 28 T cell receptor beta chains reported below all come from one sample, sequenced in a study of B cell selection in AIRE deficiency. TCRdb's table, derived via immunoSEQ multiplex PCR, lists solely in-frame clones and lacks some. The sample has approximately 18,000 clones, just over 90% seen once. The regulatory T cell sort gate was CD4+CD25hiCD127low/negative. Sequencing was done on a sample of CD4+CD25+ Tregs sorted from PBMCs. The origin of the receptors is a human donor in good health.

The V call is TRBV6-1, the J call TRBJ1-5; no definite D call. Per the germline V gene, CDR1 is MNHNS and CDR2 is SASEGT. The CDR3 is made up of 12 amino acids. Between the trimmed V and J ends, which lost 3 bases and 9 bases, there was a span of 9 bases. The CDR3 is CASSDQPRPQHF. CDR3 nucleotides: TGTGCCAGCAGTGACCAGCCCCGGCCCCAGCATTTT.

The chain carries TRBV6-1 and TRBJ1-6; TRBD1 aligns across 8 bases. This CDR3 is built from 15 residues. The trim removed 4 bases at V and 7 bases at J, leaving 6 bases unmatched. Germline CDR1 is MNHNS and CDR2 is SASEGT. The DNA of the CDR3 is TGTGCCAGCAGTGGGGGGACAGGACCCAATTCACCCCTCCACTTT. Encoded protein: CASSGGTGPNSPLHF.

V gene TRBV6-6 combines with J gene TRBJ2-2; unclear D gene. Germline V gives CDR1 MNHNY, CDR2 SVGAGI (reference sequence). CDR3 length: 15 amino acids. Trimming left V 0 bases short and J 5 bases short, with 10 bases between. The CDR3 reads CASSYSLGRTGELFF. CDR3 coding DNA: TGTGCCAGCAGTTACTCGCTGGGTCGAACCGGGGAGCTGTTTTTT.

The chain uses TRBV7-6 and TRBJ2-5, with 7 bases identical to TRBD2. Germline CDR1 reads SGHVS; CDR2 reads FNYEAQ. This CDR3 region has 17 residues. V lost 1 base, J lost 1 base, and 9 bases stayed unmatched. The CDR3 reads CASSLGGGGWAQETQYF. CDR3 DNA: TGTGCCAGCAGCTTAGGTGGGGGAGGGTGGGCCCAAGAGACCCAGTACTTC.

J is TRBJ2-1 and V is TRBV10-1; D gene uncertain. The CDR3 covers 14 residues. The V gene lost 2 bases and the J gene lost 1 base, with 6 bases spanning the gap. Germline CDR1 WNHNN, CDR2 SYGVQD (reference sequence). The DNA of the CDR3 is TGCGCCAGCAGTGAGCAGGCGTCCTACAATGAGCAGTTCTTC. Translating it yields CASSEQASYNEQFF.

The gene calls are TRBV4-1 and TRBJ2-5, with TRBD2 matching 11 bases. The ends lost 4 bases at V and 4 bases at J; junction bases unmatched: 11. The CDR3 has 17 residues. Germline V gene data show CDR1 as MGHRA and CDR2 as YSYEKL. The CDR3 here is CASSRGAVAGGGETQYF. The DNA for the CDR3 is TGCGCCAGCAGCCGTGGGGCTGTAGCGGGAGGGGGAGAGACCCAGTACTTC.

The chain recombines TRBV5-1 with TRBJ1-1, with TRBD1 as a possible D gene (5 bases). V was trimmed by 0 bases and J by 7 bases, leaving 10 bases between them. Germline V CDR1 and CDR2: SGHRS, YFSETQ. The CDR3 spans 13 residues. DNA for the CDR3: TGCGCCAGCAGCTTGGCCGCGGGGGTTGAAGCTTTCTTT. It codes for CASSLAAGVEAFF.

This clone was recorded once. V and J are TRBV4-2 and TRBJ2-6; no definite D call. CDR1 is LGHNA and CDR2 is YNFKEQ in the germline V gene. There are 16 residues in the CDR3. V was shortened by 3 bases and J by 0 bases, with 9 bases between the two germline ends. DNA of the CDR3: TGTGCCAGCAGCCAGAGCACTCTCTCTGGGGCCAACGTCCTGACTTTC. Translation gives CASSQSTLSGANVLTF.

J is TRBJ2-1 and V is TRBV10-2, with 15 positions matching TRBD2. This CDR3 spans 20 amino acids. Germline V gives CDR1 WSHSY, CDR2 SAAADI. V trimming: 4 bases; J trimming: 0 bases; junction bases outside the gene matches: 10. The CDR3 here is CASSAGGGLAGGSSYNEQFF. CDR3 DNA: TGCGCCAGCAGTGCTGGGGGAGGACTAGCGGGGGGGAGCTCCTACAATGAGCAGTTCTTC.

The chain uses TRBV5-1 and TRBJ1-2; possible D gene TRBD1, 6 bases. Trimming took 5 bases from V and 2 from J, leaving 19 bases between them. CDR1 SGHRS and CDR2 YFSETQ come from the germline V gene. CDR3 length: 16 residues. CDR3: CASRLRGGERNYGYTF. CDR3 DNA sequence: TGCGCCAGCAGACTTAGGGGGGGTGAGCGGAACTATGGCTACACCTTC.

In this sample, this clone is medium-sized. The CDR3, as DNA: TGTGCCAGCAGCCGGACAGGGGGCCGCTATGGCTACACCTTC. Protein product: CASSRTGGRYGYTF. The chain uses TRBV6-1 and TRBJ1-2; TRBD1 agrees at 11 bases. This CDR3 has 14 residues. In germline, CDR1 is MNHNS, CDR2 SASEGT. With V trimmed by 6 bases and J by 4 bases, 4 bases remained unmatched.

CDR3 nucleotides: TGTGCCAGCAGCTTAAGAAGGGGCACAACTAATGAAAAACTGTTTTTT. Translating it yields CASSLRRGTTNEKLFF. This chain links TRBV7-9 with TRBJ1-4, with D possibly matching TRBD1 (5 bases). Germline CDR1 reads SEHNR; CDR2 reads FQNEAQ (reference sequence). The CDR3 length is 16 residues. Trimming took off 2 bases at V and 0 bases at J, with 10 bases between the two ends.

The chain is built from TRBV5-1 and TRBJ2-4; no reliable D call. V dropped 4 bases and J dropped 1 base, with 12 bases sitting between them. This CDR3 contains 15 residues. Germline-derived CDR1 and CDR2 are SGHRS and YFSETQ. For the CDR3, the DNA is TGCGCCAGCAGCCCCCGGTCAGTGGCCAAAAACATTCAGTACTTC. It translates to CASSPRSVAKNIQYF.

V is TRBV9 and J is TRBJ2-3, with 7 bases matching TRBD1. Germline V gives CDR1 SGDLS, CDR2 YYNGEE. V was clipped by 9 bases and J by 1 base; unmatched bases: 5. The CDR3 is 13 amino acids. The CDR3 reads CATSQGGTDTQYF. DNA for the CDR3: TGTGCCACATCCCAGGGGGGCACAGATACGCAGTATTTT. Supplemented by reference TRBV9 and TRBJ2-3, the full variable domain reads DSGVTQTPKHLITATGQRVTLRCSPRSGDLSVYWYQQSLDQGLQFLIQYYNGEERAKGNILERFSAQQFPDLHSELNLSSLELGDSALYFCATSQGGTDTQYFGPGTRLTVL.

V gene TRBV19 combines with J gene TRBJ2-6; no clear D. This CDR3 has 13 residues. CDR1 is LNHDA and CDR2 is SQIVND in the germline V gene (reference sequence). Between the trimmed V and J ends, which lost 3 bases and 3 bases, there was a span of 3 bases. CDR3 loop: CASSMHGANVLTF. CDR3 nucleotide sequence: TGTGCCAGTAGTATGCATGGGGCCAACGTCCTGACTTTC.

Written as DNA, the CDR3 is TGCGCCAGCAGCCTAGCCCGTAGGACAGATACGCAGTATTTT. Amino acids: CASSLARRTDTQYF. This chain uses TRBV5-1 with TRBJ2-3; perhaps TRBD2 as D (5 bases). The CDR3 extends over 14 amino acids. Trimming cost V 4 bases and J 3 bases, with 12 bases left between them. In germline, CDR1 is SGHRS, CDR2 YFSETQ.

J is TRBJ2-3 and V is TRBV6-6; 8 bases map to TRBD2. The CDR3 extends over 15 amino acids. After removal of 6 bases from V and 3 bases from J, the junction contained 8 bases not matched to a gene. The germline gives CDR1 MNHNY, CDR2 SVGAGI (reference sequence). Here the CDR3 reads CASRDLGRGTDTQYF. CDR3 nucleotide sequence: TGTGCCAGCAGAGATCTCGGGAGGGGGACAGATACGCAGTATTTT.

The gene calls are TRBV6-6 and TRBJ1-6, with a tentative D call TRBD1 (6 bases). CDR1 and CDR2 (germline): MNHNY, SVGAGI (reference sequence). Trimming removed 6 bases from V and 5 bases from J, with 14 bases in between. CDR3 length equals 15 residues. CDR3 protein: CASRAGAPDNSPLHF. The CDR3, as DNA: TGTGCCAGCAGGGCAGGGGCTCCTGATAATTCACCCCTCCACTTT.

The gene calls are TRBV5-1 and TRBJ2-3, with 8 bases identical to TRBD2. The CDR3 covers 15 residues. From germline, CDR1 is SGHRS and CDR2 YFSETQ. Trimming took 2 bases from V and 0 from J; bases not matched to a gene: 2. This CDR3 reads CASSFPSGSTDTQYF. The CDR3 region has the DNA TGCGCCAGCAGCTTTCCTAGCGGGAGCACAGATACGCAGTATTTT.

This chain uses TRBV5-1 with TRBJ1-3, with 7 bases aligning to TRBD1. CDR1 SGHRS and CDR2 YFSETQ come from the germline V gene. CDR3 size: 16 residues. V was pared by 4 bases and J by 1 base, with 8 bases of the junction left unmatched. CDR3 in DNA: TGCGCCAGCAGCCCGACAGGGAACCGTTCTGGAAACACCATATATTTT. Translation gives CASSPTGNRSGNTIYF.

CDR3 protein: CASSHFGTSGSNEQFF. In DNA, the CDR3 is TGTGCCAGCAGCCATTTCGGGACTAGCGGGAGCAATGAGCAGTTCTTC. The chain has TRBV4-2 and TRBJ2-1, with 14 nucleotides matching TRBD2. Germline lookup yields CDR1 LGHNA and CDR2 YNFKEQ. The CDR3 has 16 residues. V lost 3 bases and J lost 6; bases outside the gene matches: 4.

This clone was picked up one time. V and J are TRBV18 and TRBJ2-1; the match to TRBD2 covers 9 bases. The CDR3 loop spans 16 amino acids. Germline CDR1 and CDR2: KGHSH and LQKENI. V gave up 6 bases and J gave up 4 bases; unmatched junction bases: 10. CDR3 protein: CASSPYASGDYNEQFF. CDR3 in DNA: TGTGCCAGCTCCCCCTACGCTAGCGGGGATTACAATGAGCAGTTCTTC.

The chain couples TRBV27 to TRBJ2-1, with D unclear. Germline V gene sequence: CDR1 MNHEY, CDR2 SMNVEV (reference sequence). The V gene lost 4 bases and the J gene lost 3 bases, with 13 bases spanning the gap. The CDR3 sequence is 15 residues long. CDR3: CASSSKLALYNEQFF. The CDR3, as DNA: TGTGCCAGCAGTTCCAAGCTCGCCCTCTACAATGAGCAGTTCTTC.

V usage is TRBV15 and J usage is TRBJ2-5; no clear D. Germline V gives CDR1 LNHNV, CDR2 YYDKDF (reference sequence). V lost 3 bases, J lost 5 bases, and 10 bases lay in between. This CDR3 is built from 13 residues. CDR3 bases: TGTGCCACCAGCAGGAGATCGGATGAGACCCAGTACTTC. Its translation is CATSRRSDETQYF.

CDR3 protein: CASILGPGVEAFF. CDR3 bases: TGTGCCAGCATCCTTGGCCCCGGGGTGGAAGCTTTCTTT. The chain combines TRBV5-4 with TRBJ1-1; D gene ambiguous. Trimming shortened V by 6 bases and J by 8 bases, and 17 bases separated the two germline ends. The CDR3 has 13 amino acids. Germline lookup yields CDR1 SGHNT and CDR2 YYREEE (reference sequence). Full variable domain (missing parts from reference TRBV5-4 and TRBJ1-1): ETGVTQSPTHLIKTRGQQVTLRCSSQSGHNTVSWYQQALGQGPQFIFQYYREEENGRGNFPPRFSGLQFPNYSSELNVNALELDDSALYLCASILGPGVEAFFGQGTRLTVV.

This clone has just a few counts. The chain uses TRBV5-1 and TRBJ2-7, with 9 bases aligning to TRBD2. The CDR3 has 15 residues. CDR1 and CDR2 (germline): SGHRS, YFSETQ. Losses at the gene ends were 1 base for V and 0 bases for J; bases not matched to a gene: 2. The CDR3 coding sequence is TGCGCCAGCAGCTTGTCTAGCGGGAACTCCTACGAGCAGTACTTC. Its translation is CASSLSSGNSYEQYF.

This clone was seen only once. The same CDR3 also results from other DNA sequences found in this sample. The J gene is TRBJ2-5, the V gene TRBV6-1; tentatively, D is TRBD1 or TRBD2 (7 bases each). The CDR3 length is 14 residues. V lost 5 bases and J 3 bases, leaving 13 bases between the germline ends. Germline CDR1 reads MNHNS; CDR2 reads SASEGT. The CDR3 DNA reads as TGTGCCAGCAGTACAGGGGCGGGAGAAGAGACCCAGTACTTC. As protein: CASSTGAGEETQYF.

The chain's CDR3 is CASSFLTGDTGELFF. The CDR3 region has the DNA TGTGCCAGCAGCTTCTTGACAGGGGACACCGGGGAGCTGTTTTTT. This chain connects TRBV7-2 to TRBJ2-2; 8 positions agree with TRBD1. The CDR3 is 15 residues long. Germline-derived CDR1 and CDR2 are SGHTA and FQGNSA. The V gene end was trimmed by 3 bases and the J gene end by 3 bases; junction bases not matched to a gene: 3.